Presented here are 20 T cell receptor beta chains from one specimen sequenced in a study of technical replicates of blood from a handful of donors. The assay was immunoSEQ multiplex PCR, and TCRdb's table has in-frame clones only and misses some. This table holds roughly 15,000 clones, around 83% found once. Input material: PBMCs. These receptor sequences come from a human donor in good health.

This chain connects TRBV5-1 to TRBJ2-2; TRBD1 is a possible D gene (6 bases). Trimming shortened V by 1 base and J by 1 base, and 8 bases separated the two germline ends. This CDR3 spans 15 amino acids. Germline CDR1 reads SGHRS; CDR2 reads YFSETQ. Here the CDR3 DNA reads TGCGCCAGCAGCTTGAGACAGGTGAACACCGGGGAGCTGTTTTTT. Translation gives CASSLRQVNTGELFF.

The rearrangement uses TRBV27 and TRBJ2-3; a possible D gene is TRBD2 (5 bases). This CDR3 region has 16 residues. From germline, CDR1 is MNHEY and CDR2 SMNVEV (reference sequence). Trimming pared 7 bases from V and 0 bases from J, leaving 17 bases between. CDR3 in DNA: TGTGCCAGCACCCGGGGTCCGGGATGGAGCACAGATACGCAGTATTTT. It is translated as CASTRGPGWSTDTQYF.

The chain joins TRBV28 to TRBJ2-2; 8 positions agree with TRBD2. Germline V gene sequence: CDR1 MDHEN, CDR2 SYDVKM. Losses at the gene ends were 3 bases for V and 6 bases for J; bases not matched to a gene: 6. The CDR3 extends over 15 amino acids. CDR3 nucleotide sequence: TGTGCCAGCAGTTTGCCGGGAGGGCCCTCCGGGGAGCTGTTTTTT. It translates to CASSLPGGPSGELFF.

The J gene is TRBJ1-4, the V gene TRBV15, with 10 bases that match TRBD1. The CDR3 extends over 17 amino acids. The trim removed 5 bases at V and 1 base at J, leaving 7 bases unmatched. Germline CDR1 is LNHNV and CDR2 is YYDKDF (reference sequence). The CDR3 loop reads CATSGTGQGRTNEKLFF. The CDR3 nucleotides are TGTGCCACCAGCGGAACGGGACAGGGGCGAACTAATGAAAAACTGTTTTTT.

V and J are TRBV19 and TRBJ2-7; 9 bases map to TRBD2. The CDR3 covers 15 residues. Germline assignment: CDR1 LNHDA and CDR2 SQIVND (reference sequence). Germline trimming cut 7 bases from V and 4 bases from J; bases unmatched to any gene: 11. The DNA for the CDR3 is TGTGCCAGTACCCTGGGTTCTAGCGGGACGTACGAGCAGTACTTC. Protein sequence: CASTLGSSGTYEQYF.

V usage is TRBV4-2 and J usage is TRBJ2-5, with D tentatively TRBD2 (6 bases). V was pared by 1 base and J by 5 bases, with 17 bases between. Looked up from germline, CDR1 is LGHNA and CDR2 is YNFKEQ. This CDR3 is 16 amino acids long. CDR3 region: CASSQGGSGAGETQYF. The CDR3 DNA is TGTGCCAGCAGCCAAGGGGGTTCGGGAGCAGGGGAGACCCAGTACTTC.

V usage is TRBV5-4 and J usage is TRBJ2-2, with TRBD1 matching 8 bases. Germline V CDR1 and CDR2: SGHNT, YYREEE (reference sequence). The CDR3 contains 17 residues. Losses at the gene ends were 2 bases for V and 5 bases for J; bases not matched to a gene: 11. CDR3 DNA sequence: TGTGCCAGCAGCTTAGGCGGGGACAGGCCTTGGACCGGGGAGCTGTTTTTT. Residues: CASSLGGDRPWTGELFF.

The J gene is TRBJ2-5, the V gene TRBV5-1, with D possibly matching TRBD2 (5 bases). Deletions cut 3 bases from V and 2 bases from J, with 35 bases between. This CDR3 contains 22 residues. Germline loops: CDR1 SGHRS, CDR2 YFSETQ. The CDR3 reads CASSYRVQLLTGWATEQETQYF. For the CDR3, the DNA is TGCGCCAGCAGCTACCGGGTACAACTCTTGACGGGGTGGGCTACGGAACAAGAGACCCAGTACTTC.

This chain joins TRBV29-1 and TRBJ2-7, with D hard to call. The CDR3 is 13 residues long. V was clipped by 0 bases and J by 2 bases, with 8 bases between them. Germline V CDR1 and CDR2: SQVTM, ANQGSEA. CDR3 sequence (DNA): TGCAGCGTTGAAGATCAGGCAGCCTACGAGCAGTACTTC. Its protein product is CSVEDQAAYEQYF.

The CDR3 spells CASSRSGRGIDNEQFF. CDR3 bases: TGCGCCAGCAGTCGTTCGGGGAGGGGTATCGACAATGAGCAGTTCTTC. The gene calls are TRBV23-1 and TRBJ2-1; 7 nucleotides line up with TRBD2. TRBV23-1 is classed as an ORF, of uncertain function. The V and J ends lost 4 bases and 5 bases, in that order; junction bases with no gene match: 11. The CDR3 loop spans 16 amino acids.

The chain joins TRBV4-2 to TRBJ2-2; D perhaps matches TRBD2 (5 bases). This CDR3 comprises 15 residues. V was trimmed by 4 bases and J by 5 bases, leaving 14 bases between them. The germline gives CDR1 LGHNA, CDR2 YNFKEQ. CDR3: CASSPSAPGTGELFF. CDR3 DNA sequence: TGTGCCAGCAGCCCCTCTGCCCCGGGGACCGGGGAGCTGTTTTTT.

This clone came up a few times. The chain uses TRBV28 and TRBJ2-7; 13 bases are a match to TRBD2. The CDR3 runs 15 residues. V shed 4 bases and J 5 bases; nucleotides not matched to a gene: 5. Germline lookup yields CDR1 MDHEN and CDR2 SYDVKM. DNA of the CDR3: TGTGCCAGCAGTTCACTAGCGGGAGGGCCCCACGAGCAGTACTTC. Its translation: CASSSLAGGPHEQYF.

The genes are TRBV13 and TRBJ1-2, with D possibly matching TRBD1 (6 bases). Trimming took off 5 bases at V and 2 bases at J, with 21 bases between the two ends. The germline gives CDR1 PRHDT, CDR2 FYEKMQ (reference sequence). CDR3 length equals 17 residues. The CDR3 reads CASSLTPRVGANYGYTF. The CDR3 DNA reads TGTGCCAGCAGCCTGACGCCCCGGGTGGGGGCGAACTATGGCTACACCTTC.

This clone was seen only once. For the CDR3, the DNA is TGTGCCAGCAGCTTTAACCGGGGACAGTCTCGTGGGGCTGGCTACACCTTC. This encodes CASSFNRGQSRGAGYTF. The chain has TRBV5-6 and TRBJ1-2; 7 bases fit TRBD1. V lost 2 bases to trimming and J lost 7 bases; unmatched junction nucleotides: 17. Germline V gene lookup returns CDR1 SGHDT and CDR2 YYEEEE. The CDR3 is 17 residues long.

This rearrangement joins TRBV6-6 to TRBJ1-3; TRBD1 matches 8 bases. With 2 bases clipped from V and 0 bases from J, the junction kept 3 bases outside the gene matches. CDR3 length: 16 amino acids. From germline, CDR1 is MNHNY and CDR2 SVGAGI (reference sequence). The DNA for the CDR3 is TGTGCCAGCAGTTACCGGGACAGGTACTCTGGAAACACCATATATTTT. Translating gives CASSYRDRYSGNTIYF.

This clone was recorded once. CDR3 sequence (DNA): TGTGCCAGCAGTCCGCGAGGGGGAGAGGGCCAAGAGACCCAGTACTTC. It codes for CASSPRGGEGQETQYF. This rearrangement joins TRBV11-2 to TRBJ2-5; tentatively, D is TRBD1 (6 bases). CDR1 is SGHAT and CDR2 is FQNNGV in the germline V gene. The CDR3 has 16 amino acids. V was clipped by 6 bases and J by 1 base, with 18 bases between them.

In its sample, this clone was seen a few times. V gene TRBV5-1 combines with J gene TRBJ2-2; 9 positions match TRBD1. Germline loops: CDR1 SGHRS, CDR2 YFSETQ. This CDR3 comprises 15 residues. After removal of 5 bases from V and 6 bases from J, the junction contained 8 bases not matched to a gene. As DNA, the CDR3 is TGCGCCAGCAGTGCCGGGACAGGGTATGCCGGGGAGCTGTTTTTT. This encodes CASSAGTGYAGELFF.

V usage is TRBV7-8 and J usage is TRBJ2-1; D is perhaps TRBD2 (5 bases). The CDR3 runs to 16 residues. Germline CDR1 SGHVS, CDR2 FQNEAQ. The V end lost 0 bases, the J end lost 0 bases, and 9 bases lay between the germline ends. The CDR3, as DNA: TGTGCCAGCAGCTTAGCGCGAGGGTTCTCCTACAATGAGCAGTTCTTC. Its translation: CASSLARGFSYNEQFF.

In the case of this clone: Its ends do not fully match the called genes, so a read error is possible. The chain carries TRBV12-5 and TRBJ1-1, with 8 bases fitting TRBD1. Germline CDR1 and CDR2: LGHNT and FRNRAP. This CDR3 has 12 amino acids. The CDR3, as DNA: TGCGTGACTATGAAGACAGGGGATGAAGCTTTCTTT. Its protein product is CVTMKTGDEAFF.

The V and J genes are TRBV7-9 and TRBJ1-1; D uncertain. V was shortened by 5 bases and J by 3 bases, with 13 bases between the two germline ends. Germline lookup yields CDR1 SEHNR and CDR2 FQNEAQ (reference sequence). The CDR3 covers 14 residues. The CDR3 nucleotides read TGTGCCAGCAGCCCCGCGAGGGTTGACACTGAAGCTTTCTTT. Its protein product is CASSPARVDTEAFF.